This paragraph reports one TCR beta chain. Its matching antigen is unknown. Template-switching 5'RACE yielded the TCR cDNA; a universal primer site and UMIs were added in the process. TCRdb reprocessed the 5' RACE reads via MiXCR and lists one record per CDR3 protein. The table records 50,000 to 75,000 distinct CDR3 sequences, 7.1% of them present only once. This sample was taken from a study of T cells after yellow fever vaccination. Study context: Libraries from low-cell-number fractions were prepared with the SMART-Seq v4 Ultra Low Input RNA kit. Study-wide findings and caveats: Though weaker, the secondary response peaked faster, on day 5 versus 15.

The trim removed 1 base at V and 3 bases at J, leaving 2 bases unmatched. There are 15 residues in the CDR3. The germline V gene has CDR1 LNHDA and CDR2 SQIVND (reference sequence). The TCR comes from a man aged 18 to 30 who received the YFV17D yellow fever vaccine. The rearrangement uses TRBV19 and TRBJ2-1; TRBD2 matches 8 bases. The source was CD8+ T cells sorted from PBMCs, collected on the day of the first yellow fever vaccination. For the CDR3, the DNA is TGTGCCAGTAGTATAGCCGGGGGGGACTACAATGAGCAGTTCTTC. Amino acids: CASSIAGGDYNEQFF.